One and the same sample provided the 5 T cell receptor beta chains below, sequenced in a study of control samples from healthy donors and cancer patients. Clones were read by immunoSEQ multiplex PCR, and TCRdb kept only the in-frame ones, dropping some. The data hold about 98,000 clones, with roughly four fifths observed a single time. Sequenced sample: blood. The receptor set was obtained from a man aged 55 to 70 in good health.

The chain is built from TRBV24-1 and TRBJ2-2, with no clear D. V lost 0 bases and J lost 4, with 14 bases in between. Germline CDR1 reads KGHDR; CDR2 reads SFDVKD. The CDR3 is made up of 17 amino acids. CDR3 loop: CATSDLPFPQATGELFF. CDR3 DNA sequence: TGTGCCACCAGTGATTTGCCATTTCCCCAGGCCACCGGGGAGCTGTTTTTT.

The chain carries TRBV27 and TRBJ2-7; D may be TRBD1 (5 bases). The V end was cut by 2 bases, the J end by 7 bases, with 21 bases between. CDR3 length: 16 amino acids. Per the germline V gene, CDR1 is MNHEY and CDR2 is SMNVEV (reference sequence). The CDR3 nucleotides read TGTGCCAGCAGTTTACATCTGCAGGGTAGTACCCGGGAGCAGTACTTC. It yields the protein CASSLHLQGSTREQYF.

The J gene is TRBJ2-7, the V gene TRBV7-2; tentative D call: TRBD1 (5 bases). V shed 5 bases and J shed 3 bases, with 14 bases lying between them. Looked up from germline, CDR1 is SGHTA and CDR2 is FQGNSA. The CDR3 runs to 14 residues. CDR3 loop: CASSLQDGHYEQYF. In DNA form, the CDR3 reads TGTGCCAGCAGCCTACAGGACGGACACTACGAGCAGTACTTC.

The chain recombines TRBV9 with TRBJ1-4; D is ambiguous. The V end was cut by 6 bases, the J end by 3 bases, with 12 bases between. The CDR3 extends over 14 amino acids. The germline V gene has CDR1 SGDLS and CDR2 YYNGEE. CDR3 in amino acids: CASNTPGANEKLFF. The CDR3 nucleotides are TGTGCCAGCAACACCCCCGGGGCTAATGAAAAACTGTTTTTT. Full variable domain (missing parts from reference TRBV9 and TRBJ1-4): DSGVTQTPKHLITATGQRVTLRCSPRSGDLSVYWYQQSLDQGLQFLIQYYNGEERAKGNILERFSAQQFPDLHSELNLSSLELGDSALYFCASNTPGANEKLFFGSGTQLSVL.

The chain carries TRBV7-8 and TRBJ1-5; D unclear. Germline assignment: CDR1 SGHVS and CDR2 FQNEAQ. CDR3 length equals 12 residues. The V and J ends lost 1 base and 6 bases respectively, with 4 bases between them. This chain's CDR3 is CASSLVGQPQHF. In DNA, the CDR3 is TGTGCCAGCAGCTTAGTAGGTCAGCCCCAGCATTTT.